The source of this T cell receptor (beta chain) is a study of shared clonotypes between healthy human individuals. Study outcomes and limitations: Richness estimates generally favored naive over memory subsets.

CDR3 length: 18 residues. V lost 1 base and J 1 base, leaving 19 bases between the germline ends. Germline V gives CDR1 SGHAT, CDR2 FQNNGV. Sorted-subset replicate PCR reactions contained 200 ng DNA, corresponding to tens of thousands of T cell genomes. Profiling relied on immunoSEQ multiplex PCR, and the TCRdb table lists in-frame clones only, not all of them. The table includes 2 million to 2.5 million clones, approximately 95% detected once. Concerning this clone: Its antigen is still unknown.

The V call is TRBV11-2, the J call TRBJ1-1; D perhaps matches TRBD1 (6 bases). Sequenced input: naive CD4+ T cells from PBMCs. Subset denoted: CD45RA+ positively selected. This receptor was taken from a man younger than 35 in good health. Some clones in this sample may be carry-over from other donors' samples. The CDR3 loop is CASSLVRLQGPPNTEAFF. CDR3 sequence (DNA): TGTGCCAGCAGCTTAGTAAGGCTACAGGGTCCCCCGAACACTGAAGCTTTCTTT.